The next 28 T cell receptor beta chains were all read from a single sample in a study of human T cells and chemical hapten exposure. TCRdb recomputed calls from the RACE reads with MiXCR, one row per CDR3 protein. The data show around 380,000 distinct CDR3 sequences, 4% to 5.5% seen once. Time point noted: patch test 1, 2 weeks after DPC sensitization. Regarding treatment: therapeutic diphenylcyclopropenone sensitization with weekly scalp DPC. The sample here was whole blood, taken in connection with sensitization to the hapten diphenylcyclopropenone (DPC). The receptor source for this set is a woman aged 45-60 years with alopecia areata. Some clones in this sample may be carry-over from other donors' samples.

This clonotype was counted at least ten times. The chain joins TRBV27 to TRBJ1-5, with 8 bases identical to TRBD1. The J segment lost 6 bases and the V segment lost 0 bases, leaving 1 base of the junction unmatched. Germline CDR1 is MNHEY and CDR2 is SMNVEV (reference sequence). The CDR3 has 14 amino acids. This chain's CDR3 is CASSLSRGRQPQHF. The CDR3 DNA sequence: TGTGCCAGCAGTTTATCCAGGGGGCGTCAGCCCCAGCATTTT.

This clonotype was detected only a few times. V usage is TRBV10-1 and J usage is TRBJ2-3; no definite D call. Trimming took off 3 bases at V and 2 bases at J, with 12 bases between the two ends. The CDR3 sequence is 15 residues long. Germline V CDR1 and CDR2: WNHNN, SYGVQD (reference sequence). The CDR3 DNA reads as TGCGCCAGCAGTGACAGAGGTCTGGCCACAGATACGCAGTATTTT. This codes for CASSDRGLATDTQYF.

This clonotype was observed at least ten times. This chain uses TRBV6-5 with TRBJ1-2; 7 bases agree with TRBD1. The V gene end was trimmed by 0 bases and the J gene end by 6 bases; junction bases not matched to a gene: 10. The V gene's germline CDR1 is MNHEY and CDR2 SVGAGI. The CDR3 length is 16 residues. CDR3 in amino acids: CASSYSFADRLDGYTF. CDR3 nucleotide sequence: TGTGCCAGCAGTTACTCCTTTGCGGACAGGTTGGATGGCTACACCTTC.

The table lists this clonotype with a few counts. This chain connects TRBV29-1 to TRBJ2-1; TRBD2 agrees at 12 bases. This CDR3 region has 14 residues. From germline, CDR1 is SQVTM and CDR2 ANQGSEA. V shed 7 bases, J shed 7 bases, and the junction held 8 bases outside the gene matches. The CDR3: CSAWTSGKGNEQFF. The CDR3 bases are TGCAGCGCCTGGACTAGCGGGAAGGGGAATGAGCAGTTCTTC.

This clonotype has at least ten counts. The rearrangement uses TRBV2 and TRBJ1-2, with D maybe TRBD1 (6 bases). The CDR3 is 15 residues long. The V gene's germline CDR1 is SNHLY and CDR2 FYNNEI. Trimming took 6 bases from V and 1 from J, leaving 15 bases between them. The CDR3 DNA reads TGTGCCAGCAGGACCCGCGGACAGCGTAACTATGGCTACACCTTC. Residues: CASRTRGQRNYGYTF.

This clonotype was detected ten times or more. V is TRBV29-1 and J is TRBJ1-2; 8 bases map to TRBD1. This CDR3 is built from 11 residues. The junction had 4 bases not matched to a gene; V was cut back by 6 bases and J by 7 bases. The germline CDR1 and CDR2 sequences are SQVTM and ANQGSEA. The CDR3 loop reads CSVQGARGYTF. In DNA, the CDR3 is TGCAGCGTGCAGGGGGCGCGTGGCTACACCTTC.

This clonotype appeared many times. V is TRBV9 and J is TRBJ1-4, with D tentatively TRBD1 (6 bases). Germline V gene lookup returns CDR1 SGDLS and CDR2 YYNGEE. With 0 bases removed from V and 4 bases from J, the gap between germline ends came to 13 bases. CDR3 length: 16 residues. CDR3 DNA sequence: TGTGCCAGCAGCGTAGGACCCGGACAGTTTAATGAAAAACTGTTTTTT. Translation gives CASSVGPGQFNEKLFF.

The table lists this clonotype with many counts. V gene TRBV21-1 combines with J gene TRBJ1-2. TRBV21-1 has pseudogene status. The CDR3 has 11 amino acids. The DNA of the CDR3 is TGTGCCAGCAGGGTGGGCACAGGCTACACCTTC. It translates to CASRVGTGYTF.

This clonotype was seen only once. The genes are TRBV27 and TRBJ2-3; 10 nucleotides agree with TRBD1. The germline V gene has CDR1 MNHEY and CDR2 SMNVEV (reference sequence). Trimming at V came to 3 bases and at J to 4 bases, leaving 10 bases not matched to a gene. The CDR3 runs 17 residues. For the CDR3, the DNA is TGTGCCAGCAGTTTTTCGGGACAGGGGTTTAGGTCAGATACGCAGTATTTT. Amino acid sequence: CASSFSGQGFRSDTQYF.

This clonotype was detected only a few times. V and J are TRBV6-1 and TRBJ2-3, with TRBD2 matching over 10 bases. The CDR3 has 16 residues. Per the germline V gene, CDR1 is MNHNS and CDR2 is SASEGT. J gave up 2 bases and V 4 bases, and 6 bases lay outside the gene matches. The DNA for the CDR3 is TGTGCCAGCAGTGCATTGAGCGGGGGGGCCACAGATACGCAGTATTTT. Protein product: CASSALSGGATDTQYF.

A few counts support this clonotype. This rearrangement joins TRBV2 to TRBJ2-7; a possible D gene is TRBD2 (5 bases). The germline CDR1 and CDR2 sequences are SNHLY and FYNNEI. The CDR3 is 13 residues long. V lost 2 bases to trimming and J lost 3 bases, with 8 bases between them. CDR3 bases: TGTGCCAGCAGTGAACTAGCAAACTACGAGCAGTACTTC. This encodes CASSELANYEQYF.

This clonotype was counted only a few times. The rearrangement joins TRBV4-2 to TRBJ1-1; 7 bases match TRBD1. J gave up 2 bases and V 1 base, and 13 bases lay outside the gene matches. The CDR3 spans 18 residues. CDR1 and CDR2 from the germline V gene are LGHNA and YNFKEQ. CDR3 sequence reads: CASSQGTGVVARNTEAFF. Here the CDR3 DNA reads TGTGCCAGCAGCCAAGGAACAGGGGTGGTTGCGAGAAACACTGAAGCTTTCTTT.

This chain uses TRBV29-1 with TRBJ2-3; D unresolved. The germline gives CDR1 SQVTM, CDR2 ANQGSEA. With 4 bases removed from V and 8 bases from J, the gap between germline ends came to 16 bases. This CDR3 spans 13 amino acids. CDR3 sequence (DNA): TGCAGCGTTGCCTTTCGGCGGCGTGGTACGCAGTATTTT. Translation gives CSVAFRRRGTQYF.

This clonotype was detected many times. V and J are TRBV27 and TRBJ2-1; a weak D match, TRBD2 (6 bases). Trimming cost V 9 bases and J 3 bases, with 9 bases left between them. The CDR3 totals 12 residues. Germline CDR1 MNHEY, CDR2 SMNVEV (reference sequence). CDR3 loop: CASGTGYNEQFF. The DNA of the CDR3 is TGTGCCAGTGGGACTGGCTACAATGAGCAGTTCTTC.

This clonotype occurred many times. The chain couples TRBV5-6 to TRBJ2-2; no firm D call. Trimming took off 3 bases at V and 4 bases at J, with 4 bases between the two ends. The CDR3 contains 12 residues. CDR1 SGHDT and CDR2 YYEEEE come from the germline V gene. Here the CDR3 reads CASSWSTGELFF. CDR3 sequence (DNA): TGTGCCAGCAGCTGGAGCACCGGGGAGCTGTTTTTT. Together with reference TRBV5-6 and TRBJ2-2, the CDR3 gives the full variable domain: DAGVTQSPTHLIKTRGQQVTLRCSPKSGHDTVSWYQQALGQGPQFIFQYYEEEERQRGNFPDRFSGHQFPNYSSELNVNALLLGDSALYLCASSWSTGELFFGEGSRLTVL.

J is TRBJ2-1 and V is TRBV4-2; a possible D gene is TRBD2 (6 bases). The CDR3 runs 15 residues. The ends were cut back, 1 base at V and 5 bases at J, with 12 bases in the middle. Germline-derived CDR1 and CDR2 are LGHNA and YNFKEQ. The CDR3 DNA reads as TGTGCCAGCAGCCAAGTGGGAGGTACAAACAATGAGCAGTTCTTC. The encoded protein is CASSQVGGTNNEQFF.

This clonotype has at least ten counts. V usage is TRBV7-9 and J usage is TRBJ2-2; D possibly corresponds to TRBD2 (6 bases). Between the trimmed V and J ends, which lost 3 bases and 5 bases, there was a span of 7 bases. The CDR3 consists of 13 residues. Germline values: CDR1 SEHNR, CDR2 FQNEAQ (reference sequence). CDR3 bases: TGTGCCAGCAGCTTTGGAGGGACCGGGGAGCTGTTTTTT. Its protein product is CASSFGGTGELFF.

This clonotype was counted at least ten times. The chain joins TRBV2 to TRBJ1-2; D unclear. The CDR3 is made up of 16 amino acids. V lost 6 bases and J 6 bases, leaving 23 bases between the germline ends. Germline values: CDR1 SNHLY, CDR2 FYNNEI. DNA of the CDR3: TGTGCCAGCAGAGCGATTCGGACGGATAATGTCAATGGCTACACCTTC. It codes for CASRAIRTDNVNGYTF.

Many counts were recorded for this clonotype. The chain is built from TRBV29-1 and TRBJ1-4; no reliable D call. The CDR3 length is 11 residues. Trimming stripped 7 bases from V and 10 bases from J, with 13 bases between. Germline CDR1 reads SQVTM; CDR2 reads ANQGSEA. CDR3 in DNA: TGCAGCGCGGAGGGAACCGGAAAACTGTTTTTT. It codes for CSAEGTGKLFF.

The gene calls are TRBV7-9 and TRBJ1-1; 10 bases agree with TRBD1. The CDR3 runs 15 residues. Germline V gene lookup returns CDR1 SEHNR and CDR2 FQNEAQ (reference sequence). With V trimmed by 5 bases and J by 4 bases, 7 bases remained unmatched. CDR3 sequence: CASSAGQGRSTEAFF. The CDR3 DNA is TGTGCCAGCAGCGCGGGACAGGGGCGGAGCACTGAAGCTTTCTTT.

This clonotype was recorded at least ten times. The CDR3 spells CASNPRDRISNQPQHF. The CDR3 DNA sequence: TGTGCCAGCAACCCCCGGGACAGGATCAGCAATCAGCCCCAGCATTTT. The chain uses TRBV2 and TRBJ1-5; 8 positions match TRBD1. The V and J ends lost 7 bases and 1 base, in that order; junction bases with no gene match: 9. The germline gives CDR1 SNHLY, CDR2 FYNNEI. CDR3 length: 16 residues. Combining the CDR3 with reference TRBV2 and TRBJ1-5 gives the whole variable domain EPEVTQTPSHQVTQMGQEVILRCVPISNHLYFYWYRQILGQKVEFLVSFYNNEISEKSEIFDDQFSVERPDGSNFTLKIRSTKLEDSAMYFCASNPRDRISNQPQHFGDGTRLSIL.

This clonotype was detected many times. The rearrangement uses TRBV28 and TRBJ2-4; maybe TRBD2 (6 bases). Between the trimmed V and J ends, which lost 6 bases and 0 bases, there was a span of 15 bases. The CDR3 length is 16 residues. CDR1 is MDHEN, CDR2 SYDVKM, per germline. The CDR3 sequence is CASRGPGVAAKNIQYF. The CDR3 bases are TGTGCCAGCAGGGGGCCGGGGGTGGCAGCCAAAAACATTCAGTACTTC.

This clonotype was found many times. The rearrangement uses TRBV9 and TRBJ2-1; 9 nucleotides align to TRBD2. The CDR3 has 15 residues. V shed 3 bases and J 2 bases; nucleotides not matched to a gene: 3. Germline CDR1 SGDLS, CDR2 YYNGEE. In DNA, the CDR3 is TGTGCCAGCAGCGATGGCGGGGGGGCCTACAATGAGCAGTTCTTC. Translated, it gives CASSDGGGAYNEQFF. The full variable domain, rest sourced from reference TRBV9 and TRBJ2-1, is DSGVTQTPKHLITATGQRVTLRCSPRSGDLSVYWYQQSLDQGLQFLIQYYNGEERAKGNILERFSAQQFPDLHSELNLSSLELGDSALYFCASSDGGGAYNEQFFGPGTRLTVL.

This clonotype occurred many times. In DNA, the CDR3 is TGTGCCAGCAATCGACAGGGAGCAGGCACTGAAGCTTTCTTT. Translation gives CASNRQGAGTEAFF. V and J are TRBV6-5 and TRBJ1-1, with 7 positions matching TRBD1. The junction had 9 bases not matched to a gene; V was cut back by 7 bases and J by 4 bases. The CDR3 runs 14 residues. Germline values: CDR1 MNHEY, CDR2 SVGAGI.

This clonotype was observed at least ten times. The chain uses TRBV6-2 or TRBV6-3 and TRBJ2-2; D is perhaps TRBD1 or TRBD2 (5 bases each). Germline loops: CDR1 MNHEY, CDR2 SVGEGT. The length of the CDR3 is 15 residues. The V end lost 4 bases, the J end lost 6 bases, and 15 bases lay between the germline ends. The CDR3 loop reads CASSSPGLPSGELFF. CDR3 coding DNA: TGTGCCAGCAGTTCCCCGGGGCTGCCGTCCGGGGAGCTGTTTTTT.

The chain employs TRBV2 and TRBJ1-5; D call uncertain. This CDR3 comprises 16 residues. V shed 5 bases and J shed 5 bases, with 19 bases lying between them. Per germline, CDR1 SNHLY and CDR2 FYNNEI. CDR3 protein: CASSSSLGQSYQPQHF. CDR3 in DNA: TGTGCCAGCAGTAGTAGCCTTGGCCAATCGTATCAGCCCCAGCATTTT. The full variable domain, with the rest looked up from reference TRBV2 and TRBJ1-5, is EPEVTQTPSHQVTQMGQEVILRCVPISNHLYFYWYRQILGQKVEFLVSFYNNEISEKSEIFDDQFSVERPDGSNFTLKIRSTKLEDSAMYFCASSSSLGQSYQPQHFGDGTRLSIL.

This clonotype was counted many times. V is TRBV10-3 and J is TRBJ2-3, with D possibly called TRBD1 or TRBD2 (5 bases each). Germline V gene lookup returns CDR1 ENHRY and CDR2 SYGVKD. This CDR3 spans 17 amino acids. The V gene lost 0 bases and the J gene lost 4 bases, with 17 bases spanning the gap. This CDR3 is CAISESTPGTRSDTQYF. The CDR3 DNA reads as TGTGCCATCAGTGAGTCGACGCCCGGGACGAGATCAGATACGCAGTATTTT.

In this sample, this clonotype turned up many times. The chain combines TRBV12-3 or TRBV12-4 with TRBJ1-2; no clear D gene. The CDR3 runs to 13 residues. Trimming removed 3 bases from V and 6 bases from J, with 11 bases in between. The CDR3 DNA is TGTGCCAGCAGTTTTGTTCGGGAGCATGGCTACACCTTC. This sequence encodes CASSFVREHGYTF.